This paragraph reports one T cell receptor beta chain. The record originates from a study of cytomegalovirus exposure and HLA in healthy donors. Primers included in the PCR were 60 Vbeta and 13 Jbeta primers. Clones were sequenced by immunoSEQ multiplex PCR, and TCRdb holds only the in-frame ones, with some missing. The table has some 170,000 clones, about four fifths seen once. V gave up 5 bases and J gave up 8 bases; unmatched junction bases: 8. Germline values: CDR1 SGHTA, CDR2 FQGNSA. This CDR3 has 16 residues. The specimen sequenced was PBMCs. This sequence was found in a man between 25 and 39 years old in good health and CMV-seronegative. The chain has TRBV7-2 and TRBJ2-1, with 14 bases fitting TRBD2. The CDR3: CASSLRLAGGPDEQFF. CDR3 DNA sequence: TGTGCCAGCAGCCTCCGACTAGCGGGAGGGCCCGATGAGCAGTTCTTC.